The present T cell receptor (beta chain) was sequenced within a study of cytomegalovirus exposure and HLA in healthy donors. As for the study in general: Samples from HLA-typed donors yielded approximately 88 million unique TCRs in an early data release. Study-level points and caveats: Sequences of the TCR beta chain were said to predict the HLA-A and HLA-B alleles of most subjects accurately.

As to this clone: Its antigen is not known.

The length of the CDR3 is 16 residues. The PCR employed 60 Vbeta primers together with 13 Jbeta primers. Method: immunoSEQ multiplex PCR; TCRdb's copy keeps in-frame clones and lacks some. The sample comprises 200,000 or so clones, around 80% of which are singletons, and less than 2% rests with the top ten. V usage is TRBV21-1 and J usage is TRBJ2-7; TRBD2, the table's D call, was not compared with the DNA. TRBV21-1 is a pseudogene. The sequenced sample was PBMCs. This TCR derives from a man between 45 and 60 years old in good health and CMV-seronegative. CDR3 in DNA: TGTGCCAGCAGCAAAGCGCGGGGGGACTCGAAATACGAGCAGTACTTC. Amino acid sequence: CASSKARGDSKYEQYF.